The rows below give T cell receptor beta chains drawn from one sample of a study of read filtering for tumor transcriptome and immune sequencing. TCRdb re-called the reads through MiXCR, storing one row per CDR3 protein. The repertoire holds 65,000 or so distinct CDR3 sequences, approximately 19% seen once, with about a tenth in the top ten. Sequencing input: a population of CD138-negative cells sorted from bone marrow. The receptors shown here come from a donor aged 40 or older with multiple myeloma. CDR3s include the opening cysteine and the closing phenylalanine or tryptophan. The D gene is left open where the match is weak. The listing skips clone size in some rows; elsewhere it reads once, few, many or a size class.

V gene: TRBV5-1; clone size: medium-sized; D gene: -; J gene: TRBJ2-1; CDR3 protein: CASSPRQDSNEQFF; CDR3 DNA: TGCGCCAGCAGCCCCCGACAGGACAGCAATGAGCAGTTCTTC
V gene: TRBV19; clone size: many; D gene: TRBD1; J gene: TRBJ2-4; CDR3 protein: CASSIAATSLTGGSLYF; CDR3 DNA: TGTGCCAGTAGTATTGCCGCAACGTCGTTGACAGGGGGCTCTCTGTACTTC
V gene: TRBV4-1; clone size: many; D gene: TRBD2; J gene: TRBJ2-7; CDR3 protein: CASSQDGGYEQYF; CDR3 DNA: TGCGCCAGCAGCCAAGACGGGGGGTACGAGCAGTACTTC
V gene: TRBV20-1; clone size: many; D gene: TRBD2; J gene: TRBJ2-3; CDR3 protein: CSARSSGGDTQYF; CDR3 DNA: TGCAGTGCTAGAAGTAGCGGGGGTGATACGCAGTATTTT
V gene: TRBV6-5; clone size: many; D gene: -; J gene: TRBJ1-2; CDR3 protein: CASSYQQLQGHYGYTF; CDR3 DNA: TGTGCCAGCAGTTACCAGCAGCTGCAGGGGCACTATGGCTACACCTTC
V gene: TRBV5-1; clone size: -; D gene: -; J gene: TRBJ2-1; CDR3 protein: CASSETQGPYNEQFF; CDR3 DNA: TGCGCCAGCAGCGAGACACAGGGACCCTACAATGAGCAGTTCTTC
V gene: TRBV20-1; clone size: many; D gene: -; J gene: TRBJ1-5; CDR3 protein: CSAMDTMYGNQPQHF; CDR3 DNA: TGCAGTGCTATGGACACCATGTATGGCAATCAGCCCCAGCATTTT
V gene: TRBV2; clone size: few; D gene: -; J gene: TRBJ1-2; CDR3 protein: CASSPDYGYTF; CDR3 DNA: TGTGCCAGCAGCCCGGACTATGGCTACACCTTC
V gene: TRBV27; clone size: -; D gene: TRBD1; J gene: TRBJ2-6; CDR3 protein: CASSHSGWGQYAGANVLTF; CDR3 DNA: TGTGCCAGCAGTCACTCGGGATGGGGACAGTATGCTGGGGCCAACGTCCTGACTTTC
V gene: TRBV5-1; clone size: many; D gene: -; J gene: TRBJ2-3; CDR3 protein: CASSSGAFTDTQYF; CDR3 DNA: TGCGCCAGCAGCTCTGGGGCTTTCACAGATACGCAGTATTTT
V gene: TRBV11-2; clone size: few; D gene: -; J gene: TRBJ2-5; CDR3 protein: CASSWSSQETQYF; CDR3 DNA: TGTGCCAGCAGCTGGTCTAGCCAAGAGACCCAGTACTTC
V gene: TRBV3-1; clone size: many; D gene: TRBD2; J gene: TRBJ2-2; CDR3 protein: CASSQDFASGGELFF; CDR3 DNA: TGTGCCAGCAGCCAAGATTTCGCTAGCGGCGGGGAGCTGTTTTTT
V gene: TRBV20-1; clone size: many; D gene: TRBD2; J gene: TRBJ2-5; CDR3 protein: CSAADAGGPRVTQYF; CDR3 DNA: TGCAGTGCAGCAGACGCGGGAGGGCCGAGGGTGACCCAGTACTTC
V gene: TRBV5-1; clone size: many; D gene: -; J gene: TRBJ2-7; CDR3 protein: CASSPSGAPYEQYF; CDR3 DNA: TGCGCCAGCAGTCCAAGCGGAGCCCCCTACGAGCAGTACTTC
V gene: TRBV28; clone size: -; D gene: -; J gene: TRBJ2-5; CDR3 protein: CASNPALSWETQHF; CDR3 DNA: TGTGCCAGCAATCCAGCCCTGTCGTGGGAGACCCAGCACTTC
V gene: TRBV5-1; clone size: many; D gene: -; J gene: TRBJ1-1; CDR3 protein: CASSLALRHTEAFF; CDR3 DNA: TGCGCCAGCAGCTTGGCCCTAAGGCACACTGAAGCTTTCTTT
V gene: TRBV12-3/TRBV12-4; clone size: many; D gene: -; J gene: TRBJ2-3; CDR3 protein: CASSLVLQGSDTQYF; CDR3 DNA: TGTGCCAGCAGTTTAGTATTGCAGGGCTCAGATACGCAGTATTTT
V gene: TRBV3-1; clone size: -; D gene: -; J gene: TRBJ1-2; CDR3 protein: CASSQGQGYTF; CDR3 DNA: TGTGCCAGCAGCCAAGGTCAGGGCTACACCTTC
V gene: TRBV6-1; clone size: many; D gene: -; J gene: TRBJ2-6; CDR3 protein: CASSEARASGANVLTF; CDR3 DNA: TGTGCCAGCAGTGAAGCCAGGGCCTCTGGGGCCAACGTCCTGACTTTC
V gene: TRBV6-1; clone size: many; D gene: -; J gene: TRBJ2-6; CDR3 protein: CACRRERVNSGANVLTF; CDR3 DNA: TGTGCCTGCAGGAGGGAGAGGGTTAACTCTGGGGCCAACGTCCTGACTTTC
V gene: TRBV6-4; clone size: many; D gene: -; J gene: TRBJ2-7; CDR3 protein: CASRGPEPYEQYF; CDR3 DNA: TGTGCCAGCAGGGGGCCGGAACCCTACGAGCAGTACTTC
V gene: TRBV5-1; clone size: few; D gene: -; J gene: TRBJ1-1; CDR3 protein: CASSLGTGDTEAFF; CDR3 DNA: TGCGCCAGCAGCTTGGGAACGGGGGACACTGAAGCTTTCTTT
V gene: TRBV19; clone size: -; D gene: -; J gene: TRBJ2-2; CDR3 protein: CASSRPSGTDTGKLFF; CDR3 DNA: TGTGCCAGTAGTAGGCCCAGCGGCACGGACACCGGGAAGCTGTTTTTT
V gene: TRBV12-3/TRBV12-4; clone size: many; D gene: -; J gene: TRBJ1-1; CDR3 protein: CASSLVNTEAFF; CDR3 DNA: TGTGCCAGCAGTTTAGTGAACACTGAAGCTTTCTTT
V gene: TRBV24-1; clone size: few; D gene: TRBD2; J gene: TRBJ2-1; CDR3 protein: CATSETLGRAGADNEQFF; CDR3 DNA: TGTGCCACCAGTGAGACCCTTGGACGGGCGGGAGCGGACAATGAGCAGTTCTTC
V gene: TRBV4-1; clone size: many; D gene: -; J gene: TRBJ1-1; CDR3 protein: CASSQDTGSFGEAFF; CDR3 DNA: TGCGCCAGCAGCCAAGATACAGGGAGCTTCGGTGAAGCTTTCTTT
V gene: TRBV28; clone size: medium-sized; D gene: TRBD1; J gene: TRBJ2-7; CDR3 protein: CASSLWDRGRGEQYF; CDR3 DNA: TGTGCCAGCAGTTTGTGGGACAGGGGGCGTGGGGAGCAGTACTTC
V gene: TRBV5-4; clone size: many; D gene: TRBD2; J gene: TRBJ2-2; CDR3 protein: CASSSGLAAVTGELFF; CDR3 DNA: TGTGCCAGCAGCTCGGGACTAGCGGCAGTCACCGGGGAGCTGTTTTTT
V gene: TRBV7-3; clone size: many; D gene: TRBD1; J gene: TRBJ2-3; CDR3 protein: CASSSQTGAVTDTQYF; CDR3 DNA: TGTGCCAGCAGCTCGCAAACAGGGGCAGTAACAGATACGCAGTATTTT
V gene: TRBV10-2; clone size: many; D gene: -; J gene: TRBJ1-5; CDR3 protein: CATLEGYSNQPQHF; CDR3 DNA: TGCGCCACCTTAGAAGGGTATAGCAATCAGCCCCAGCATTTT
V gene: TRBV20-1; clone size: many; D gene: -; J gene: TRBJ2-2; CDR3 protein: CSASLVSTGELFF; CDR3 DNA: TGCAGTGCTAGCCTCGTAAGCACCGGGGAGCTGTTTTTT
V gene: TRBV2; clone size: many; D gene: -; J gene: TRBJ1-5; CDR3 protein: CASRGGGTSNQPQHF; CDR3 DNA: TGTGCCAGCAGGGGGGGAGGGACTAGCAATCAGCCCCAGCATTTT
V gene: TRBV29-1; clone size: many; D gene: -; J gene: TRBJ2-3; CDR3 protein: CSVHVDGTDTQYF; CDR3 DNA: TGCAGCGTCCATGTCGATGGCACAGATACGCAGTATTTT
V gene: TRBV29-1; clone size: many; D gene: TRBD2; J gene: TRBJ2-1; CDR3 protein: CSAKGLAGDYNEQFF; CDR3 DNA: TGCAGCGCCAAGGGACTAGCGGGAGACTACAATGAGCAGTTCTTC
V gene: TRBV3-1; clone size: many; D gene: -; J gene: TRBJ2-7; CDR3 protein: CASSQEWTTTYEQYF; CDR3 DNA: TGTGCCAGCAGCCAAGAATGGACTACCACTTACGAGCAGTACTTC
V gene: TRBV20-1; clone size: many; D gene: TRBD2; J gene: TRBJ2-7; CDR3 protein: CSASHGTSGDSYEQYF; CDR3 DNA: TGCAGTGCTAGCCACGGGACTAGCGGAGACTCCTACGAGCAGTACTTC
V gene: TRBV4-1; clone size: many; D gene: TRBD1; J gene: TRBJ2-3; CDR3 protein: CASSTNYRDSRTDTQYF; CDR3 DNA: TGCGCCAGCAGCACGAACTACCGGGACAGCCGCACAGATACGCAGTATTTT